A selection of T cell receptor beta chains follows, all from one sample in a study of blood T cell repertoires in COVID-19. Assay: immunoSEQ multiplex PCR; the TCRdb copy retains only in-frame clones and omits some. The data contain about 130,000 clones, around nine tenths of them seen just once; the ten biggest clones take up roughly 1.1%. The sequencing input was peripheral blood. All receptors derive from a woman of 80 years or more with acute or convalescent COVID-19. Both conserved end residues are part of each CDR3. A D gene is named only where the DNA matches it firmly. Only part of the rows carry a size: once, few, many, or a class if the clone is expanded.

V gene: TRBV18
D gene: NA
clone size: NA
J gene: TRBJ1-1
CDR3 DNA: TGTGCCAGCTCACCAGTGACGGACAGTGAAGCTTTCTTT
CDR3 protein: CASSPVTDSEAFF

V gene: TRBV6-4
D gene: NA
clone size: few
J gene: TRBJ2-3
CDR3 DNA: TGTGCCAGCAGCCCCTCGACGCAGCGTCCACGGGATACGCAGTATTTT
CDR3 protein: CASSPSTQRPRDTQYF

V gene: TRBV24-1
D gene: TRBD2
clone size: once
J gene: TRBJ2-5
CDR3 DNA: TGTGCCACCATTTGGAAGAGGAATTTTAGCGGGGGGACCAAACTCAAACAAGAGACCCAGTACTTC
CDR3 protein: CATIWKRNFSGGTKLKQETQYF

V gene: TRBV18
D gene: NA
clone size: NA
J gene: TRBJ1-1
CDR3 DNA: TGTGCCAGCTCACCCTCCGGGGGGACTGAAGCTTTCTTT
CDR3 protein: CASSPSGGTEAFF

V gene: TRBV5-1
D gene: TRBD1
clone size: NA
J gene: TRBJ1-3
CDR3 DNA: TGCGCCAGTTCAGGGGGCTCTGGAAACACCATATATTTT
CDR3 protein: CASSGGSGNTIYF

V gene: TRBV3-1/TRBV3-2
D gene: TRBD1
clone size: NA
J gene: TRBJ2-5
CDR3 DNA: TGTGCCAGCAGCCAAGCGGACAGGGGAGCCATGGCCCAGTACTTC
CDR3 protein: CASSQADRGAMAQYF

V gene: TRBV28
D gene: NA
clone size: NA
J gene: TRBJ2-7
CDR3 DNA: TGTGCCAGCAGAAAGAGTCTAGCTTCCACTTACGAGCAGTACTTC
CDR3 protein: CASRKSLASTYEQYF

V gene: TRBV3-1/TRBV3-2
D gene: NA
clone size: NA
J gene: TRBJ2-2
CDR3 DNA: TGTGCCAGCAGCCATCAGGGTGCCGGGGAGCTGTTTTTT
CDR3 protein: CASSHQGAGELFF

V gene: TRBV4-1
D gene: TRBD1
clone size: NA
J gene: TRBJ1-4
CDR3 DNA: TGCGCCAGCAGCCAAGATCTCTCGGGACAGAGGAGTGAAAAACTGTTTTTT
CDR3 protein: CASSQDLSGQRSEKLFF

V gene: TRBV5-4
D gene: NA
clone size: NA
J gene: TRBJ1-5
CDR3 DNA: TGTGCCAGCAGCTTGGAATCGGGTCAGCCCCAGCATTTT
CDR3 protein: CASSLESGQPQHF

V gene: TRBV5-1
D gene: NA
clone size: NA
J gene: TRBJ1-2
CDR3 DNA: TGCGCCAGCAGCTTTGGACAGAACTATGGCTACACCTTC
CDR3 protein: CASSFGQNYGYTF

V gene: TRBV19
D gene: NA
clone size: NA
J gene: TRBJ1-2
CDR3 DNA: TGTGCCAGTAGCAGCGTTGCGGTCCAGGGCCCCGTCTATGGCTACACCTTC
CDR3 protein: CASSSVAVQGPVYGYTF

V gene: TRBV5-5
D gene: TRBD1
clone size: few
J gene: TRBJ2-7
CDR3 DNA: TGTGCCAGCAGCTTAACCGGGACAGGGATTACCTACGAGCAGTACTTC
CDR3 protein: CASSLTGTGITYEQYF

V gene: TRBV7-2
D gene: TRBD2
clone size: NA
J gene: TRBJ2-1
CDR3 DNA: TGTGCCAGCAGCTTAGTCGGTAGCGGGGGATACAATGAGCAGTTCTTC
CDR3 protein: CASSLVGSGGYNEQFF

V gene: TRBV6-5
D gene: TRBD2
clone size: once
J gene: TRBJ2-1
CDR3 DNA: TGTGCCAGCAGAATAGCGGGAGGGCCTGGTGAGCAGTTCTTC
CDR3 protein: CASRIAGGPGEQFF

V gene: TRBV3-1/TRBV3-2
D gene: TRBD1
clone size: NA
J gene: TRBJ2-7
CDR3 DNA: TGTGCCAGCAGCCAAGCCACAGGGGGCTACGAGCAGTACTTC
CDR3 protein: CASSQATGGYEQYF

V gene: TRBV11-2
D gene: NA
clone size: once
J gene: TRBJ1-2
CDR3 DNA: TGTGCCAGCAGCTTAGGGCAGGGAGGAGGCTACACCTTC
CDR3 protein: CASSLGQGGGYTF

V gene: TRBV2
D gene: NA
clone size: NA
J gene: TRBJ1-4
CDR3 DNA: TGTGCCAGCAGTGGCTCAGATACCCTTAATGAAAAACTGTTTTTT
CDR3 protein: CASSGSDTLNEKLFF

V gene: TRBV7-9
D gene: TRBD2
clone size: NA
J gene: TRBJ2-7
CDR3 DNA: TGTGCCAGCAGCTCGGGACTAGCGGGAGTAAGTGAGCAGTACTTC
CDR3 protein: CASSSGLAGVSEQYF

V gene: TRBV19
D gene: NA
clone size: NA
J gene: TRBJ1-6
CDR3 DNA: TGTGCCAGTAGGGGCAGGGGATCCTATAATTCACCCCTCCACTTT
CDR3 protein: CASRGRGSYNSPLHF

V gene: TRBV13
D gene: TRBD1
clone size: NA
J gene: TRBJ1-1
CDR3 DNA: TGTGCCAGCAGCTTAGATCTCAGGGGGAGTGGGAACACTGAAGCTTTCTTT
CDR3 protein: CASSLDLRGSGNTEAFF

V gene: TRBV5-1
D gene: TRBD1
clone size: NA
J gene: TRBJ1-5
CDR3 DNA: TGCGCCAGCAGCTTGGAACCAGGGACAGGGGGCCATCAGCCCCAGCATTTT
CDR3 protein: CASSLEPGTGGHQPQHF

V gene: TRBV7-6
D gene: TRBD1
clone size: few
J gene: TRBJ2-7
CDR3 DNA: TGTGCCAGCAGCTTTGGGACAGAAAATTACGAGCAGTACTTC
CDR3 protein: CASSFGTENYEQYF

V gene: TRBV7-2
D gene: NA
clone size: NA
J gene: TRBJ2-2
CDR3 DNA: TGTGCCAGCAGCATCAATTCCATCACCGGGGAGCTGTTTTTT
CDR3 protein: CASSINSITGELFF

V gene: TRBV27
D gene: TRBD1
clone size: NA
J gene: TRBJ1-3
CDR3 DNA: TGTGCCAGCAGTAGAGGCGCGGGACAGTCAGGAAACACCATATATTTT
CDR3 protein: CASSRGAGQSGNTIYF

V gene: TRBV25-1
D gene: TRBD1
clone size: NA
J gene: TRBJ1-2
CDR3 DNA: TGTGCCAGCAGTTCGGACAGGGATGGTGGCTACACCTTC
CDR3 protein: CASSSDRDGGYTF

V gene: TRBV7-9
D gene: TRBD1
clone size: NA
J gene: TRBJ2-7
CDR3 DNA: TGTGCCAGCAGCTTGTCAGGGGGTTCGGGCGAGCAGTACTTC
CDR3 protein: CASSLSGGSGEQYF

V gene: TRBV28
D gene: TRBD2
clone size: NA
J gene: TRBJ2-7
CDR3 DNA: TGTGCCAGCTCCTCTAGCGGGAGGGCCTCCTACGAGCAGTACTTC
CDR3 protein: CASSSSGRASYEQYF

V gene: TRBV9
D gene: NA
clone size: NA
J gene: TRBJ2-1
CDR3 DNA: TGTGCCAGCAGCGGCCGGATCGGGGGTACCGATGAGCAGTTCTTC
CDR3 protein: CASSGRIGGTDEQFF

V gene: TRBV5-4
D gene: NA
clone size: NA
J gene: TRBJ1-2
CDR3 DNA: TGTGCCAGCAGCTTAGACAGTACATATGGCTACACCTTC
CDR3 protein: CASSLDSTYGYTF

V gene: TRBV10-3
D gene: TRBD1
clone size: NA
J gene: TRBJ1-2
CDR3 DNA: TGTGCCATCAGTGATCTGGACAGGGGGGACTATGGCTACACCTTC
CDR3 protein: CAISDLDRGDYGYTF

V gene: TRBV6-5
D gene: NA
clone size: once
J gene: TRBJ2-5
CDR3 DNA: TGTGCCAGCAGGACCCCTGGGAGGCTCAAGTGGACCCAGTACTTC
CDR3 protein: CASRTPGRLKWTQYF

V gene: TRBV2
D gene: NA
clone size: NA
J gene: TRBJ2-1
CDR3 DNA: TGTGCCAGCAGTTTTCAGGGTTCATGGCACAATGAGCAGTTCTTC
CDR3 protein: CASSFQGSWHNEQFF

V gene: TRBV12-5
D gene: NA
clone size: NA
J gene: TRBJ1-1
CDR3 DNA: TGTGCTAGTGGTTTGGTACGGAGGGGTATCGCTTTCTTT
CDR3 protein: CASGLVRRGIAFF

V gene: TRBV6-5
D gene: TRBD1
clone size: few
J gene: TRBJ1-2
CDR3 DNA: TGTGCCAGCAGTCAGACGACAGGGGAGAACTATGGCTACACCTTC
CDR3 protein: CASSQTTGENYGYTF

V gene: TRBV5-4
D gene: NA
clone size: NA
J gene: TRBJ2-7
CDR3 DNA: TGTGCCAGCAGCTTGGGGGGCAGCAACTACGAGCAGTACTTC
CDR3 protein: CASSLGGSNYEQYF

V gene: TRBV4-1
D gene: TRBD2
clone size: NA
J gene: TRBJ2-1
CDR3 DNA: TGCGCCAGCAGCCAAGAATCGGTTCGGACTAGCGGGGGTCATGAGCAGTTCTTC
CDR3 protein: CASSQESVRTSGGHEQFF

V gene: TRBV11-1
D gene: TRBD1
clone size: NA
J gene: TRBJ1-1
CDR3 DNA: TGTGCCAGCAGCCTTGGGACAGCAGCTTTCTTT
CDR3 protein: CASSLGTAAFF

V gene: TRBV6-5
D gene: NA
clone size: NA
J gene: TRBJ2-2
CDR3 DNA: TGTGCCAGCAGTCCGTTCGGGGACACCGGGGAGCTGTTTTTT
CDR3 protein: CASSPFGDTGELFF

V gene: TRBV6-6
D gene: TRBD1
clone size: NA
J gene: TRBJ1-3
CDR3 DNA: TGTGCCAGCAGTCTCGGGACAGTTGGAAACACCATATATTTT
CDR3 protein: CASSLGTVGNTIYF

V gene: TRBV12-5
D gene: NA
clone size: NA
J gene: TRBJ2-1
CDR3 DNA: TGTGCTAGTGGTCTCGATAGCGGAGTCTACAATGAGCAGTTCTTC
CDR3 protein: CASGLDSGVYNEQFF

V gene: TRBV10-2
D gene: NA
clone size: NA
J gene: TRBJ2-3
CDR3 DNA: TGCGCCAGCAGTGATTTGGGGGCGCTGGATACGCAGTATTTT
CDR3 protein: CASSDLGALDTQYF

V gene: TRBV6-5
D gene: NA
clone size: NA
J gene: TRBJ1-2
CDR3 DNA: TGTGCCAGCAGCGACAGTTATGTCTACACCTTC
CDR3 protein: CASSDSYVYTF

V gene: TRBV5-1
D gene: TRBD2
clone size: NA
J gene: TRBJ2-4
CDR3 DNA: TGCGCCAGCAGCTTGGTCACTAGCGGGAGCGCTCGAGCCAAAAACATTCAGTACTTC
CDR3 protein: CASSLVTSGSARAKNIQYF

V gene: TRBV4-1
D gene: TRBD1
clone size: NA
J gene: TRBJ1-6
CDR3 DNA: TGCGCCAGCAGCCAAGAGGACAGGGGGTTTAATTCACCCCTCCACTTT
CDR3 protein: CASSQEDRGFNSPLHF

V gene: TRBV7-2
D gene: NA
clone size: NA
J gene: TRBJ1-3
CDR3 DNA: TGTGCCAGCAGCTTAGCGCAGGTGCTCTCTGGAAACACCATATATTTT
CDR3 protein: CASSLAQVLSGNTIYF

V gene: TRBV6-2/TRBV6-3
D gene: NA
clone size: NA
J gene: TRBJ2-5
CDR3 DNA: TGTGCCAGCAGTTACTCCAGCCCGGGGGTAAGGAGGGAGACCCAGTACTTC
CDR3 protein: CASSYSSPGVRRETQYF

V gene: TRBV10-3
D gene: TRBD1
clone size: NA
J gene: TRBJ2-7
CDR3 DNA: TGTGCCATCAGGGAAGGGACAGGGTCCTACGAGCAGTACTTC
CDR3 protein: CAIREGTGSYEQYF

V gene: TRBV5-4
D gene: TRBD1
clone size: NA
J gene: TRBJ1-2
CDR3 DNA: TGTGCCAGCAGCCCCCCGGGACAGCAGCGCTATGGCTACACCTTC
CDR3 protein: CASSPPGQQRYGYTF

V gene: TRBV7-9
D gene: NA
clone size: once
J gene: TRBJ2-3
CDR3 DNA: TGTGCCAGCAGCTTAAGCACGGATACGCAGTATTTT
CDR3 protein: CASSLSTDTQYF

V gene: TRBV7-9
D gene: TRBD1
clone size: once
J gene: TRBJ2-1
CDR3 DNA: TGTGCCAGCAGCCCTGGCAGGGGGTTCTACAATGAGCAGTTCTTC
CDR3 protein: CASSPGRGFYNEQFF

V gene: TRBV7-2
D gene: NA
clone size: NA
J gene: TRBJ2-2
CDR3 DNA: TGTGCCAGCAGCTTCTTCCTATACACCGGGGAGCTGTTTTTT
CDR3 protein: CASSFFLYTGELFF

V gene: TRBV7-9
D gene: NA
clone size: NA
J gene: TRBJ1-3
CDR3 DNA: TGTGCCAGCAGCCCCAGACGGGGAAGGTCTGGAAACACCATATATTTT
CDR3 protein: CASSPRRGRSGNTIYF

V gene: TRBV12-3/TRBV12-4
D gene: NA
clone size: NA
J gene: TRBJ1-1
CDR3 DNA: TGTGCCAGCAGTACAGGGTTAGAAGCTTTCTTT
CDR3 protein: CASSTGLEAFF